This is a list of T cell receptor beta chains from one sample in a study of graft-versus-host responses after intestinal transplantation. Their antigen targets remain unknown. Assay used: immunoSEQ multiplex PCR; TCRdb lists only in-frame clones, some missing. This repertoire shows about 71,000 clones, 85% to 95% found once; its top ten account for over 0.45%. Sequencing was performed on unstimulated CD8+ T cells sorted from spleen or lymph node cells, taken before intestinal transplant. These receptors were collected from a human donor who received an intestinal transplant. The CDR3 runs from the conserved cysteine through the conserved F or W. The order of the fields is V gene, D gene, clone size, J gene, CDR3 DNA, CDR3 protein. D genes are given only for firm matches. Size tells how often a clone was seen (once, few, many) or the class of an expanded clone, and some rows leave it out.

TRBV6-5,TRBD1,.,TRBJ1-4,TGTGCCAGCAGTACCGACAGGGCAGAGTACGAAAAACTGTTTTTT,CASSTDRAEYEKLFF
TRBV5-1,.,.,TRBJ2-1,TGCGCCAGCAGCTTTTTTTGGAATGAGCAGTTCTTC,CASSFFWNEQFF
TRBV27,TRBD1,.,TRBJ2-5,TGTGCCAGCAGTTTAGGGGGGGCCCCCGGGACAGGGGAGTACTTC,CASSLGGAPGTGEYF
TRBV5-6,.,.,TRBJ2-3,TGTGCCAGCAGCTTGGCCCCAGATACGCAGTATTTT,CASSLAPDTQYF
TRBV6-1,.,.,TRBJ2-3,TGTGCCAGCAGTGAAGAGGGAGTCGTTAGCACAGATACGCAGTATTTT,CASSEEGVVSTDTQYF
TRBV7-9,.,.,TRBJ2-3,TGTGCCAGCAGAGACCCTTCAGGAGTGGTGACAGATACGCAGTATTTT,CASRDPSGVVTDTQYF
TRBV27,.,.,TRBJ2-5,TGTGCCAGCAGTTGGTCCTTTGGGCGGGTTCGAGAGACCCAGTACTTC,CASSWSFGRVRETQYF
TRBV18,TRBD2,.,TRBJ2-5,TGTGCCAGCTCACCAATCGGGGGGTCTTCAGAGACCCAGTACTTC,CASSPIGGSSETQYF
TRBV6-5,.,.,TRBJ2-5,TGTGCCAGCAGAGAGGGGTTTGAGACCCAGTACTTC,CASREGFETQYF
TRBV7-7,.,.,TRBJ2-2,TGTGCCAGCAGCTTAGACCAGGATACCGGGGAGCTGTTTTTT,CASSLDQDTGELFF
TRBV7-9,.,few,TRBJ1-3,TGTGCCAGCAGCTCTCAGGGTTCGGACACCATATATTTT,CASSSQGSDTIYF
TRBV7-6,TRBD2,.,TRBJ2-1,TGTGCCAGCAGCTCTCCGGGACTAGCGGGAAGTGACCCCCGCTCCTACAATGAGCAGTTCTTC,CASSSPGLAGSDPRSYNEQFF
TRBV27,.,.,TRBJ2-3,TGTGCCAGCAGTTTCGTGGGAGGTAGCACAGATACGCAGTATTTT,CASSFVGGSTDTQYF
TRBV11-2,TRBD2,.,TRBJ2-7,TGTGCCAGCAGCTTATGGTTTGCCGGGGGGGTTTACGAGCAGTACTTC,CASSLWFAGGVYEQYF
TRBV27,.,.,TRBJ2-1,TGTGCCAGCAGTTTATGGGGGGATGAGCAGTTCTTC,CASSLWGDEQFF
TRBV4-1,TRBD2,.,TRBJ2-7,TGCGCCAGCAGCCAAGATGAGGTAGCGGGGGAGCAGTACTTC,CASSQDEVAGEQYF
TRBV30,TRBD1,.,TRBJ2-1,TGTGCCTGGTTAGGACAGGGCTCTTACAATGAGCAGTTCTTC,CAWLGQGSYNEQFF
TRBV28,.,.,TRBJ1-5,TGTGCCAGCAGTTTGACCGGCCAGCCCCAGCATTTT,CASSLTGQPQHF
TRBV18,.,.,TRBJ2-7,TGTGCCAGCTCAAGGAGGCCCTACGAGCAGTACTTC,CASSRRPYEQYF
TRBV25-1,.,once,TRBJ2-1,TGTGCCAGCAGTGCGGACATTTACAATGAGCAGTTCTTC,CASSADIYNEQFF
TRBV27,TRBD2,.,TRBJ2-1,TGTGCCAGCAGTCCCACGGGACTAGCGGGCCTGAGCTCCTACAATGAGCAGTTCTTC,CASSPTGLAGLSSYNEQFF
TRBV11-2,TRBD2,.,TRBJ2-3,TGTGCCAGCAGCTTAGTTCTGCCTAGCGGTAGCACAGATACGCAGTATTTT,CASSLVLPSGSTDTQYF
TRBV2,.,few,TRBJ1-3,TGTGCCAGCGACCCTTCACCTGCCGGAAACACCATATATTTT,CASDPSPAGNTIYF
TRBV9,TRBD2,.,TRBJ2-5,TGTGCCAGCAGCGTAGGGACTAGCGGGATAATTTTTTGGGAGACCCAGTACTTC,CASSVGTSGIIFWETQYF
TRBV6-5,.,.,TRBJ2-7,TGTGCCAGCAGACAGACAGACAGGTCGGCTTACGAGCAGTACTTC,CASRQTDRSAYEQYF
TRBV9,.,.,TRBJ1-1,TGTGCCAGCAGCGTAGCAGGGCAGGGCAGTGTCACTGAAGCTTTCTTT,CASSVAGQGSVTEAFF
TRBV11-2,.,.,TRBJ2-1,TGTGCCAGCAGCTATGAGTTCTACAATGAGCAGTTCTTC,CASSYEFYNEQFF
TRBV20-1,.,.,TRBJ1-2,TGCAGTGCTAGTGTTAACTATGGCTACACCTTC,CSASVNYGYTF
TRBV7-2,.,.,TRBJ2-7,TGTGCCAGCAACCCTCCCTCGATGCGGACAAGCGCCTACGAGCAGTACTTC,CASNPPSMRTSAYEQYF
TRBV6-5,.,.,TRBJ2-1,TGTGCCAGCAGTTCAGATCCAAGGGCCCGGAATGAGCAGTTCTTC,CASSSDPRARNEQFF
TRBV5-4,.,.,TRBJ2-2,TGTGCCAGCAGCTCCTATTCGAACACCGGGGAGCTGTTTTTT,CASSSYSNTGELFF
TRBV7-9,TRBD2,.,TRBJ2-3,TGTGCCAGCAGCCAGCGGGACTCCACAGATACGCAGTATTTT,CASSQRDSTDTQYF
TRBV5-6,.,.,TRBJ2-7,TGTGCCAGCAGCTTGGCCGAGGGTAGGGCGCGGTACGAGCAGTACTTC,CASSLAEGRARYEQYF
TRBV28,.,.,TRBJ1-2,TGTGCCAGCAGTTTAGCCCTAGACAGGTTCTATGGCTACACCTTC,CASSLALDRFYGYTF
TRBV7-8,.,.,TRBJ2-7,TGTGCCAGCAGCCCCAGCGGGCGCTCCTACGAGCAGTACTTC,CASSPSGRSYEQYF
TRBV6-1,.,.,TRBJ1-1,TGTGCCAGCAGCCCCCGAGCAGGGTACACTGAAGCTTTCTTT,CASSPRAGYTEAFF
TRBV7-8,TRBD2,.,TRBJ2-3,TGTGCCAGCAGCGAGTCGGCGGGAGGGCCCGTTGATACGCAGTATTTT,CASSESAGGPVDTQYF
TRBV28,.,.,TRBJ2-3,TGTGCCAGCTTCATGCCGGCCGTGTTTAGCACAGATACGCAGTATTTT,CASFMPAVFSTDTQYF
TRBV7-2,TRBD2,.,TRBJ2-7,TGTGCCAGCAGCGGGATACCGGGACTAGCTTTCATCTACGAGCAGTACTTC,CASSGIPGLAFIYEQYF
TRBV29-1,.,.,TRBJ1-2,TGCAGCGTTGAACTCCGCGACGGATTTAACTATGGCTACACCTTC,CSVELRDGFNYGYTF
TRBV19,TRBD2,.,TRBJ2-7,TGTGCCAGTAGTAGCCGGGACTATCAGGTATACGAGCAGTACTTC,CASSSRDYQVYEQYF
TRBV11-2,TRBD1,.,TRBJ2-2,TGTGCCAGCAGCTTAACGGCCTCGTCAGGGACAGGGTGGACCGGGGAGCTGTTTTTT,CASSLTASSGTGWTGELFF
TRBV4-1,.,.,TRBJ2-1,TGCGCCAGCAGCCCCATACTGGGAGACAGTGGGTACTACAATGAGCAGTTCTTC,CASSPILGDSGYYNEQFF
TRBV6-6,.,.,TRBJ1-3,TGTGCCAGCAGTTCCCCCACCTGGCTTCGCGTATATTTT,CASSSPTWLRVYF
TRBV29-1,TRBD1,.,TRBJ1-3,TGCAGCGTTGAAAGGGACGACAGGGCTGGAAACACCATATATTTT,CSVERDDRAGNTIYF
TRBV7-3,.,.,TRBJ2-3,TGTGCCAGCAGTGGTCGGGGGCAAGATACGCAGTATTTT,CASSGRGQDTQYF
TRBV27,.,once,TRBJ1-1,TGTGCCAGCAGTTTAATTGGGAACACTGAAGCTTTCTTT,CASSLIGNTEAFF
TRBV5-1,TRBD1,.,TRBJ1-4,TGCGCCAGCAGCTGGATCGGGACAGGAATTTCGATTAATGAAAAACTGTTTTTT,CASSWIGTGISINEKLFF
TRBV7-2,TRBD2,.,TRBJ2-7,TGTGCCAGCAGCTCGTTCCGGGAGGGCCTGAACGAGCAGTACTTC,CASSSFREGLNEQYF
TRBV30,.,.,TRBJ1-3,TGTGCCTGGAGTGTAATGAGGGCTGGAAACACCATATATTTT,CAWSVMRAGNTIYF
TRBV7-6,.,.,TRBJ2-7,TGTGCCAGCAGCTTAGGGGGCCCGAGCTACGAGCAGTACTTC,CASSLGGPSYEQYF
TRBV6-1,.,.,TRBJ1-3,TGTGCCAGCAGTGATTCCCAAAGCCGAAGCACCATATATTTT,CASSDSQSRSTIYF
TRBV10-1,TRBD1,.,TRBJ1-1,TGCGCCAGCAGCTCGGACAGGGAGAACTCGAACACTGAAGCTTTCTTT,CASSSDRENSNTEAFF
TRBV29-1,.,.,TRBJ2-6,TGCAGCGTTGAAGTGGGGACCCCCGGGGCCAACGTCCTGACTTTC,CSVEVGTPGANVLTF